This paragraph reports one TCR beta chain. Patients' urothelial carcinoma was locally advanced or metastatic. This sample stems from a study of PD-L1 blockade in urothelial cancer. Turning to the study itself: The median T cell count in blood samples was 110,000 to 150,000.

Sequencing was performed with immunoSEQ multiplex PCR; in TCRdb, only in-frame clones are kept and a portion is missing. The top ten hold 15% to 20% of the sample, which has 40,000 or so clones, over 65% seen once. V was cut by 4 bases and J by 0 bases, with 6 bases left in between. Germline V gene sequence: CDR1 SQVTM, CDR2 ANQGSEA. The CDR3 loop spans 12 amino acids. This sample comprised PBMCs, obtained around atezolizumab (anti-PD-L1) treatment. The source is a man in his fifties or sixties with urothelial cancer. The chain combines TRBV29-1 with TRBJ1-2; D is unresolved. The CDR3 protein is CSVGRANYGYTF. The DNA for the CDR3 is TGCAGCGTTGGCCGGGCTAACTATGGCTACACCTTC.